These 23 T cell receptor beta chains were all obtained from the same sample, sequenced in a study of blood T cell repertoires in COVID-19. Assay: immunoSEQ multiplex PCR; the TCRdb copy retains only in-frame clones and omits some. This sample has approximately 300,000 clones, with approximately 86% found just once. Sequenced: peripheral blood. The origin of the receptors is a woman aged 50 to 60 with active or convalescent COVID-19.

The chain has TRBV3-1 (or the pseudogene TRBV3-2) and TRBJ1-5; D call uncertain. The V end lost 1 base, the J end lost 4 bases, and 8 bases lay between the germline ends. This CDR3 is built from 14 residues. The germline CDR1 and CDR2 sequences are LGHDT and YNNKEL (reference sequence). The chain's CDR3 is CASSQGHRNQPQHF. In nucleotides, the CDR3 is TGTGCCAGCAGCCAAGGACACCGAAATCAGCCCCAGCATTTT.

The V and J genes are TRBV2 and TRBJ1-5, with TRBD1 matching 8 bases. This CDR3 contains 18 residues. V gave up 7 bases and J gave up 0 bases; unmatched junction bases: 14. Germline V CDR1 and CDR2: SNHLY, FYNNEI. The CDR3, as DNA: TGTGCCAGCACCAGGGGACAGGATTTAGGGATTAGCAATCAGCCCCAGCATTTT. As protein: CASTRGQDLGISNQPQHF.

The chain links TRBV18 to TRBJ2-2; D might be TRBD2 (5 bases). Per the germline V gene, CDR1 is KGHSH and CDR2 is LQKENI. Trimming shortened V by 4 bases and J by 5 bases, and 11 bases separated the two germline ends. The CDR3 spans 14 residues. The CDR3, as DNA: TGTGCCAGCTCACTTACTCGGACTACCGGGGAGCTGTTTTTT. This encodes CASSLTRTTGELFF. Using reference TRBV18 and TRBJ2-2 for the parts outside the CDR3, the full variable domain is NAGVMQNPRHLVRRRGQEARLRCSPMKGHSHVYWYRQLPEEGLKFMVYLQKENIIDESGMPKERFSAEFPKEGPSILRIQQVVRGDSAAYFCASSLTRTTGELFFGEGSRLTVL.

The CDR3 DNA reads TGTGCCAGCAGCCCCGGACTAGCGGGAGTTCTTATAGATACGCAGTATTTT. Its protein product is CASSPGLAGVLIDTQYF. The rearrangement uses TRBV6-2 or TRBV6-3 and TRBJ2-3, with 13 positions matching TRBD2. Germline V CDR1 and CDR2: MNHEY, SVGEGT. CDR3 length: 17 residues. Trimming cost V 6 bases and J 5 bases; bases outside gene matches: 11.

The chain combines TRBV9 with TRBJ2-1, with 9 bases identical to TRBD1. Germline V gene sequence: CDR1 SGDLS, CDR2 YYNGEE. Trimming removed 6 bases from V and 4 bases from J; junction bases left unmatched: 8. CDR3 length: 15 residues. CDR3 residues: CASTETGQGYNEQFF. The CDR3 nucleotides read TGTGCCAGCACGGAAACGGGACAGGGTTACAATGAGCAGTTCTTC.

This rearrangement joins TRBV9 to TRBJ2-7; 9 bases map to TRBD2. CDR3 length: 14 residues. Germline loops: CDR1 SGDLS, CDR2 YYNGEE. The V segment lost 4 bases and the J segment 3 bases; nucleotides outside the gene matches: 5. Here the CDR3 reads CASSTYSGSYEQYF. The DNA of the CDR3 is TGTGCCAGCAGCACTTATAGCGGGAGCTACGAGCAGTACTTC.

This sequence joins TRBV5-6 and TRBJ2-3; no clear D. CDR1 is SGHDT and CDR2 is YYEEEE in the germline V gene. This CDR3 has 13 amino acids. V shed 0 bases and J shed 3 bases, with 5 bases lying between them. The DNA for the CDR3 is TGTGCCAGCAGCTTGGACCGGACAGATACGCAGTATTTT. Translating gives CASSLDRTDTQYF. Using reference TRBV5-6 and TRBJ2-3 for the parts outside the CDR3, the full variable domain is DAGVTQSPTHLIKTRGQQVTLRCSPKSGHDTVSWYQQALGQGPQFIFQYYEEEERQRGNFPDRFSGHQFPNYSSELNVNALLLGDSALYLCASSLDRTDTQYFGPGTRLTVL.

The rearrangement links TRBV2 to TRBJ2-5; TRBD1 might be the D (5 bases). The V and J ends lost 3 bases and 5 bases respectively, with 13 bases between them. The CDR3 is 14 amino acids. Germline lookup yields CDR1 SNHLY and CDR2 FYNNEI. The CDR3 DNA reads TGTGCCAGCAGTGATCTCGGCAGGGATGAGACCCAGTACTTC. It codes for CASSDLGRDETQYF.

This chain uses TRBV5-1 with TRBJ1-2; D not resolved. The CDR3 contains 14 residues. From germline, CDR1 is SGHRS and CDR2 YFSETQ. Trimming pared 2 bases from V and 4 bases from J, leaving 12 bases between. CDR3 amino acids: CASSFVDTSYGYTF. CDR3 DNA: TGCGCCAGCAGCTTTGTAGACACCTCCTATGGCTACACCTTC. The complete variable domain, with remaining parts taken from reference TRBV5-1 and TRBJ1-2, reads KAGVTQTPRYLIKTRGQQVTLSCSPISGHRSVSWYQQTPGQGLQFLFEYFSETQRNKGNFPGRFSGRQFSNSRSEMNVSTLELGDSALYLCASSFVDTSYGYTFGSGTRLTVV.

The chain's CDR3 is CASSQDTKGYSGYTF. The CDR3 DNA follows: TGCGCCAGCAGCCAAGATACCAAGGGGTATAGTGGCTACACCTTC. V gene TRBV4-1 combines with J gene TRBJ1-2, with TRBD1 as a possible D gene (5 bases). The V end lost 0 bases, the J end lost 7 bases, and 15 bases lay between the germline ends. The V gene's germline CDR1 is MGHRA and CDR2 YSYEKL. This CDR3 region has 15 residues.

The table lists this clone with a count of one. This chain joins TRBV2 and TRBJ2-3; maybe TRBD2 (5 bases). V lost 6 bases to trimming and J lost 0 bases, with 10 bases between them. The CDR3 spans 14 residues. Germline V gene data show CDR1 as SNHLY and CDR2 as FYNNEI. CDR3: CASRPGYSTDTQYF. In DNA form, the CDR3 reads TGTGCCAGCAGGCCGGGATATAGCACAGATACGCAGTATTTT.

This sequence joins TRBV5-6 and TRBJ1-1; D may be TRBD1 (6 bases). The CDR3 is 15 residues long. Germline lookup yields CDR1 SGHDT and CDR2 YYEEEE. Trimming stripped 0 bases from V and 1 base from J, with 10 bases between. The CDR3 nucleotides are TGTGCCAGCAGCTTGGTGGGGGCGCGGAACACTGAAGCTTTCTTT. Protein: CASSLVGARNTEAFF.

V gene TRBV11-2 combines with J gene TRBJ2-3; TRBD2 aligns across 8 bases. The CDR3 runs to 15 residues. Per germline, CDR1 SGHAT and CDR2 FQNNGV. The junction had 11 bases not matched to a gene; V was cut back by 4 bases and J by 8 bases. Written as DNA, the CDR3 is TGTGCCAGCAGCTCCCCGGGACTAGGGGTTGGTACGCAGTATTTT. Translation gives CASSSPGLGVGTQYF.

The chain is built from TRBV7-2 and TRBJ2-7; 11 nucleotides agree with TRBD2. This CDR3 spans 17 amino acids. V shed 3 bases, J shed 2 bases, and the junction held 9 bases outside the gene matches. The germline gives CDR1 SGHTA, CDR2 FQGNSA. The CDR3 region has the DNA TGTGCCAGCAGCTTCTTCCCCGGGACTAGCGGTGCCTACGAGCAGTACTTC. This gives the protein CASSFFPGTSGAYEQYF.

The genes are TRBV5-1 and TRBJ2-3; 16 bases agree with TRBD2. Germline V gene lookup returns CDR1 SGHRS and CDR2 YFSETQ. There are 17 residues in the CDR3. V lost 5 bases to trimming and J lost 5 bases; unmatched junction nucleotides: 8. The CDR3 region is CASRPGTSGRAEDTQYF. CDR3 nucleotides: TGCGCCAGCAGGCCCGGGACTAGCGGGAGGGCGGAAGATACGCAGTATTTT.

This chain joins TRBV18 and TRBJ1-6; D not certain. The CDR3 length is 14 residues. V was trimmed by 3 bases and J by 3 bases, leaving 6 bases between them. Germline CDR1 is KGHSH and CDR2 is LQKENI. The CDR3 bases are TGTGCCAGCTCACCGGCCAGCTATAATTCACCCCTCCACTTT. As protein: CASSPASYNSPLHF.

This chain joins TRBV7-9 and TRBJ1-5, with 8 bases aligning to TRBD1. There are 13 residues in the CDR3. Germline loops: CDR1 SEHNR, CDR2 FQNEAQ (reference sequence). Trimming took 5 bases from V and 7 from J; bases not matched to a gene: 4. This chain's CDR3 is CASSRTGPQPQHF. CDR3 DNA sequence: TGTGCCAGCAGCAGGACAGGGCCCCAGCCCCAGCATTTT.

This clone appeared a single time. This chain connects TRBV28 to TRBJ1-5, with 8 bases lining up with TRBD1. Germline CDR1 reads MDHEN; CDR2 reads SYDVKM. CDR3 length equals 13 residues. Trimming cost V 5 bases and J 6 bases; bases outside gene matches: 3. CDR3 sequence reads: CASSDRGPQPQHF. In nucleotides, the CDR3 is TGTGCCAGCAGTGACAGGGGTCCTCAGCCCCAGCATTTT.

In DNA, the CDR3 is TGTGCCAGCAGCTTAGTTAGGGGGGGCAGAAGAGAGACCCAGTACTTC. Protein: CASSLVRGGRRETQYF. The chain joins TRBV11-2 to TRBJ2-5, with a possible D match to TRBD2 (7 bases). The CDR3 spans 16 residues. V lost 1 base to trimming and J lost 4 bases, with 16 bases between them. CDR1 and CDR2 (germline): SGHAT, FQNNGV.

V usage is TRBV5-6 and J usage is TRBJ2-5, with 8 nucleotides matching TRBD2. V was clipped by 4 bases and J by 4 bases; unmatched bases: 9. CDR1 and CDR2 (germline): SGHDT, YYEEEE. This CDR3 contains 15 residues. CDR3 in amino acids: CASSPSGRGRETQYF. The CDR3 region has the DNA TGTGCCAGCAGCCCGAGCGGGAGAGGACGAGAGACCCAGTACTTC.

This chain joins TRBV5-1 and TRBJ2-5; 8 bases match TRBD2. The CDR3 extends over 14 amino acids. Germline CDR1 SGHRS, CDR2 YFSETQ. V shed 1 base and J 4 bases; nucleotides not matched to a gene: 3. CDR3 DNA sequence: TGCGCCAGCAGCTTGTATGCGGGAGGAGAGACCCAGTACTTC. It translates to CASSLYAGGETQYF.

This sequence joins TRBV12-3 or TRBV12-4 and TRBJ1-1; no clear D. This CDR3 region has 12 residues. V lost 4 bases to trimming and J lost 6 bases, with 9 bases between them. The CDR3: CASSSTVSEAFF. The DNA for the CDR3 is TGTGCCAGCAGTTCTACAGTTTCTGAAGCTTTCTTT.

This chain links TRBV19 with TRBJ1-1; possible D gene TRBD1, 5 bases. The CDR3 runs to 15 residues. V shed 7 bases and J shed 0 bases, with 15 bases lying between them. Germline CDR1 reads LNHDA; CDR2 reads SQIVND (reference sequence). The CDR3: CASKIAGNMNTEAFF. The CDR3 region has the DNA TGTGCCAGTAAGATAGCAGGGAACATGAACACTGAAGCTTTCTTT.